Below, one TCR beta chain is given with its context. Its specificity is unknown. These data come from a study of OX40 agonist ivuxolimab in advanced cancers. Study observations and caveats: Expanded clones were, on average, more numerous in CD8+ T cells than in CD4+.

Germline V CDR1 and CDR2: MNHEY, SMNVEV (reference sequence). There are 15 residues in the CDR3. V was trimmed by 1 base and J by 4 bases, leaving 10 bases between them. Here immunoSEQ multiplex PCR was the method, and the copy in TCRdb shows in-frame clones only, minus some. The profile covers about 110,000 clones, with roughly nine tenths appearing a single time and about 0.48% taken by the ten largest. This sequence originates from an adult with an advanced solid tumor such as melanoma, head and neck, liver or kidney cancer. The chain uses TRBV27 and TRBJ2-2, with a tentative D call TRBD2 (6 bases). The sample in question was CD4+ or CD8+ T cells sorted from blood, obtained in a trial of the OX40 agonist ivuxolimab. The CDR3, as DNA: TGTGCCAGCAGTTTATACATGGGAGGCACCGGGGAGCTGTTTTTT. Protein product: CASSLYMGGTGELFF.